Listed below are T cell receptor beta chains from one sample, sequenced in a study of follicular helper T cells after annual influenza vaccination. The protocol was immunoSEQ multiplex PCR, while the TCRdb copy is restricted to in-frame clones and leaves out a portion. The table has about 6,800 clones, about 85% seen once. The sequenced sample was CXCR5- memory CD4+ T cells sorted from blood, obtained 7 days after influenza vaccination. These receptors all come from an adult who received the influenza vaccine. Each CDR3 is given with its conserved first and last residue. The order of the fields is J gene, clone size, V gene, D gene, CDR3 DNA, CDR3 protein. A D gene is named only where the DNA matches it firmly. Size tells how often a clone was seen (once, few, many) or the class of an expanded clone, and some rows leave it out.

J: TRBJ1-6
size: .
V: TRBV27
D: .
DNA: TGTGCCAGCAGTCTAGGACGAGAGAGCTCGCCCCTCCACTTT
CDR3: CASSLGRESSPLHF

J: TRBJ1-1
size: .
V: TRBV5-6
D: TRBD1
DNA: TGTGCCAGCAGCTTCAGGGCGACAGGGGTTGGAGCTTTCTTT
CDR3: CASSFRATGVGAFF

J: TRBJ2-2
size: .
V: TRBV4-2
D: .
DNA: TGTGCCAGCAGCCAACCCGGGACCCTGACCGGGGAGCTGTTTTTT
CDR3: CASSQPGTLTGELFF

J: TRBJ2-1
size: .
V: TRBV5-1
D: .
DNA: TGCGCCAGCAGCTTGGAAACAGGGCGAGCTCTAGCTCCAGCCAATGAGCAGTTCTTC
CDR3: CASSLETGRALAPANEQFF

J: TRBJ1-2
size: .
V: TRBV2
D: .
DNA: TGTGCCAGCAGGAATCAGGGTAATGTTAACTATGGCTACACCTTC
CDR3: CASRNQGNVNYGYTF

J: TRBJ2-5
size: once
V: TRBV5-1
D: .
DNA: TGCGCCAGCAGCTTGGATCTAGCACAAGAGACCCAGTACTTC
CDR3: CASSLDLAQETQYF

J: TRBJ1-4
size: .
V: TRBV2
D: .
DNA: TGTGCCAGCAGTGATGAGCAGGGCGGTGAAAAACTGTTTTTT
CDR3: CASSDEQGGEKLFF

J: TRBJ1-2
size: .
V: TRBV6-1
D: TRBD1
DNA: TGTGCCAGCAGTGTCGGACAGGGAGCCTTACGTGTATCCTATGGCTACACCTTC
CDR3: CASSVGQGALRVSYGYTF

J: TRBJ2-3
size: .
V: TRBV6-1
D: .
DNA: TGTGCCACCGAAGGCGACAGCACAGATACGCAGTATTTT
CDR3: CATEGDSTDTQYF

J: TRBJ1-2
size: .
V: TRBV5-6
D: TRBD1
DNA: TGTGCCAGCAGCTTTGCCGGGACAGATTATGGCTACACCTTC
CDR3: CASSFAGTDYGYTF

J: TRBJ1-1
size: .
V: TRBV28
D: .
DNA: TGTGCCAGCAGTCCCTTTGGGGCCGAAGCTTTCTTT
CDR3: CASSPFGAEAFF

J: TRBJ2-3
size: .
V: TRBV19
D: .
DNA: TGTGCCAGTAGTATAGATTTAACGCCACCCTGGGAGGACACAGATACGCAGTATTTT
CDR3: CASSIDLTPPWEDTDTQYF

J: TRBJ1-1
size: few
V: TRBV9
D: .
DNA: TGTGCCAGCAGCGTAGCTCCGGGGGCTAACACTGAAGCTTTCTTT
CDR3: CASSVAPGANTEAFF

J: TRBJ1-3
size: .
V: TRBV10-2
D: .
DNA: TGCGCCACCACTGATCCGGAAACTGGAAACACCATATATTTT
CDR3: CATTDPETGNTIYF

J: TRBJ1-5
size: .
V: TRBV2
D: TRBD1
DNA: TGTGCCAGCAACCAGGGGGGAGGCAATCAGCCCCAGCATTTT
CDR3: CASNQGGGNQPQHF

J: TRBJ1-4
size: .
V: TRBV5-1
D: .
DNA: TGCGCCAGCAGCTTTTTAGGGGCCTCATATGAAAAACTGTTTTTT
CDR3: CASSFLGASYEKLFF

J: TRBJ1-1
size: .
V: TRBV2
D: .
DNA: TGTGCCAGCAGAGAGGGTAGAGACACTGAAGCTTTCTTT
CDR3: CASREGRDTEAFF

J: TRBJ1-2
size: .
V: TRBV27
D: .
DNA: TGTGCCAGCAGGCCCCGACAGGAACTCTATGGCTACACCTTC
CDR3: CASRPRQELYGYTF

J: TRBJ2-1
size: .
V: TRBV6-5
D: .
DNA: TGTGCCAGCAGTCAGGACTCCCGGGGTGAGCAGTTCTTC
CDR3: CASSQDSRGEQFF

J: TRBJ2-6
size: .
V: TRBV11-2
D: TRBD1
DNA: TGTGCCAGCAGCTTAGATTCGGACAGGTTATCTCTGCGGGCCAACGTCCTGACTTTC
CDR3: CASSLDSDRLSLRANVLTF

J: TRBJ1-5
size: few
V: TRBV19
D: .
DNA: TGTGCCAGTAGTATAGATCGGGCATATCAGCCCCAGCATTTT
CDR3: CASSIDRAYQPQHF

J: TRBJ2-2
size: .
V: TRBV7-2
D: .
DNA: TGTGCCAGCAGCTTAGCGGGGGTTGCCGGGGAGCTGTTTTTT
CDR3: CASSLAGVAGELFF

J: TRBJ1-2
size: few
V: TRBV16
D: .
DNA: TGTGCCAGCAGCCAATCTGGAGGGGCCGGTAGCTATGGCTACACCTTC
CDR3: CASSQSGGAGSYGYTF

J: TRBJ2-7
size: .
V: TRBV23-1
D: TRBD1
DNA: TGCGCCTGCTGGGGACAGGGGTTGTACGAGCAGTACTTC
CDR3: CACWGQGLYEQYF

J: TRBJ2-1
size: .
V: TRBV2
D: .
DNA: TGTGCCAGCAGGCTGGGGCAGAGCTCCTACAATGAGCAGTTCTTC
CDR3: CASRLGQSSYNEQFF

J: TRBJ2-2
size: .
V: TRBV10-3
D: .
DNA: TGTGCCATCAGTTCGGACAGAACGAACACCGGGGAGCTGTTTTTT
CDR3: CAISSDRTNTGELFF

J: TRBJ2-2
size: .
V: TRBV5-1
D: .
DNA: TGCGCCAGCAGCTTGATGGGAGCCGGCGGGGAGCTGTTTTTT
CDR3: CASSLMGAGGELFF

J: TRBJ1-2
size: .
V: TRBV18
D: .
DNA: TGTACCAGCTCACCAAACCGAGACTGGGACTATGGCTACACCTTC
CDR3: CTSSPNRDWDYGYTF

J: TRBJ2-7
size: .
V: TRBV11-2
D: .
DNA: TGTGCCAGCAGCTTGGACGCGAACCTAGCGAACTACGAGCAGTACTTC
CDR3: CASSLDANLANYEQYF

J: TRBJ2-1
size: .
V: TRBV18
D: TRBD2
DNA: TGTGCCAGCTCTCAGGGACTAGCGGGGTACAATGAGCAGTTCTTC
CDR3: CASSQGLAGYNEQFF

J: TRBJ1-2
size: .
V: TRBV29-1
D: TRBD1
DNA: TGCAGCGTCACCCCGGGACAGGGATATGGCTACACCTTC
CDR3: CSVTPGQGYGYTF

J: TRBJ2-2
size: .
V: TRBV10-3
D: TRBD2
DNA: TGTGCCACCAATTTAGCGGGAGTATTGAGCACCGGGGAGCTGTTTTTT
CDR3: CATNLAGVLSTGELFF

J: TRBJ2-3
size: .
V: TRBV5-8
D: TRBD2
DNA: TGTGCCAGCGGCCACGCGGGAGTAGATACGCAGTATTTT
CDR3: CASGHAGVDTQYF

J: TRBJ1-2
size: few
V: TRBV2
D: TRBD1
DNA: TGTGCCAGCAGTGAAGAGTGGACAGGTGAACTCTACACCTTC
CDR3: CASSEEWTGELYTF

J: TRBJ1-1
size: few
V: TRBV19
D: .
DNA: TGTGCCAGTAGGGACGGTTGGAACACTGAAGCTTTCTTT
CDR3: CASRDGWNTEAFF

J: TRBJ2-5
size: .
V: TRBV7-2
D: TRBD2
DNA: TGTGCCAGCAGCCAAAAGGCTAGCGGTAGGGAGACCCAGTACTTC
CDR3: CASSQKASGRETQYF

J: TRBJ2-1
size: .
V: TRBV7-3
D: .
DNA: TGTGCCAGCAGCTTAGACGGTGAGCAGTTCTTC
CDR3: CASSLDGEQFF

J: TRBJ1-2
size: .
V: TRBV30
D: .
DNA: TGTGCCTACGCCCCCGGGGGGATGCGCTACACCTTC
CDR3: CAYAPGGMRYTF

J: TRBJ2-7
size: .
V: TRBV6-1
D: .
DNA: TGTGCCAGCAGTGAACAACAGGGTTGGGAGCAGTACTTC
CDR3: CASSEQQGWEQYF

J: TRBJ2-2
size: .
V: TRBV10-3
D: .
DNA: TGTGCCATCGGGGGTGTCGGGGAGCTGTTTTTT
CDR3: CAIGGVGELFF

J: TRBJ2-1
size: .
V: TRBV6-1
D: TRBD2
DNA: TGTGCCAGCAGTATAAGGACTAGCGAGTACAATGAGCAGTTCTTC
CDR3: CASSIRTSEYNEQFF

J: TRBJ1-1
size: .
V: TRBV18
D: .
DNA: TGTGCCAGCTCACCACCGGAAACTCTGAACACTGAAGCTTTCTTT
CDR3: CASSPPETLNTEAFF

J: TRBJ1-4
size: once
V: TRBV5-4
D: .
DNA: TGTGCCAGCAGCGACATAGGGGTTGGGATTGAAAAACTGTTTTTT
CDR3: CASSDIGVGIEKLFF

J: TRBJ2-6
size: .
V: TRBV7-9
D: .
DNA: TGTGCCAGCAGCCACGACAGGCCCTCTGGGGCCAACGTCCTGACTTTC
CDR3: CASSHDRPSGANVLTF

J: TRBJ1-3
size: .
V: TRBV28
D: .
DNA: TGTGCCAGCAACGGACTTACCCAGTGGGGCTCTGGAAACACCATATATTTT
CDR3: CASNGLTQWGSGNTIYF

J: TRBJ2-1
size: .
V: TRBV11-3
D: TRBD2
DNA: TGTGCCAGCGGGGGACTAGCGGAGTACAATGAGCAGTTCTTC
CDR3: CASGGLAEYNEQFF

J: TRBJ2-2
size: .
V: TRBV18
D: .
DNA: TGTGCCAGCTCACCACAACAGACCACCGGGGAGCTGTTTTTT
CDR3: CASSPQQTTGELFF

J: TRBJ2-4
size: .
V: TRBV6-6
D: .
DNA: TGTGCCAGCAGTTACACTCCACATAGAAACATTCAGTACTTC
CDR3: CASSYTPHRNIQYF

J: TRBJ2-5
size: .
V: TRBV6-1
D: TRBD1
DNA: TGTGCCAGCAGCGCCGGGACAGGGAATAGGAAGACCCAGTACTTC
CDR3: CASSAGTGNRKTQYF

J: TRBJ1-4
size: .
V: TRBV2
D: .
DNA: TGTGCCAGCAGTGAAGCTGAAAAACTGTTTTTT
CDR3: CASSEAEKLFF

J: TRBJ2-3
size: .
V: TRBV5-1
D: .
DNA: TGCGCCAGCAGCCCTTCCTTCATAATGCCCACAGATACGCAGTATTTT
CDR3: CASSPSFIMPTDTQYF

J: TRBJ1-2
size: .
V: TRBV6-6
D: TRBD1
DNA: TGTGCCAGCAGTGCGGACAGGGCGTCCCACTATGGCTACACCTTC
CDR3: CASSADRASHYGYTF